Listed here are 22 T cell receptor beta chains from one sample, sequenced in a study of type 1 regulatory T cells. TCRdb processed the reads anew with MiXCR; each CDR3 protein has one entry. The table lists 60,000 to 70,000 distinct CDR3 sequences, about 48% of them singletons. Their target antigens are unknown. The sequenced sample consisted of cultured non-Tr1 T cells, either the whole culture or a sorted T cell fraction (not recorded which). These receptors were obtained from a human donor in good health.

This chain links TRBV6-2 or TRBV6-3 with TRBJ2-6; D is perhaps TRBD1 (6 bases). V was clipped by 5 bases and J by 3 bases, with 14 bases between them. There are 16 residues in the CDR3. Germline V CDR1 and CDR2: MNHEY, SVGEGT. The CDR3 protein is CASSRAGAYGANVLTF. The CDR3 region has the DNA TGTGCCAGCAGTAGGGCAGGGGCGTATGGGGCCAACGTCCTGACTTTC.

This clonotype occurred a few times. The rearrangement joins TRBV7-9 to TRBJ1-4; tentative D call: TRBD1 (6 bases). Germline assignment: CDR1 SEHNR and CDR2 FQNEAQ (reference sequence). V was clipped by 4 bases and J by 8 bases, with 20 bases between them. The length of the CDR3 is 16 residues. The CDR3 region is CASSWWTGGLEEKLFF. The CDR3 DNA reads TGTGCCAGCAGCTGGTGGACTGGGGGGCTGGAGGAAAAACTGTTTTTT.

The chain links TRBV2 to TRBJ2-3, with D tentatively TRBD1 (5 bases). The CDR3 runs to 14 residues. V lost 4 bases and J lost 0, with 8 bases in between. Germline CDR1 and CDR2: SNHLY and FYNNEI. In nucleotides, the CDR3 is TGTGCCAGCAGTGTGACAGAGAGCACAGATACGCAGTATTTT. Protein sequence: CASSVTESTDTQYF. The entire variable domain, with the rest obtained from reference TRBV2 and TRBJ2-3, is as follows: EPEVTQTPSHQVTQMGQEVILRCVPISNHLYFYWYRQILGQKVEFLVSFYNNEISEKSEIFDDQFSVERPDGSNFTLKIRSTKLEDSAMYFCASSVTESTDTQYFGPGTRLTVL.

V is TRBV20-1 and J is TRBJ1-5, with 7 nucleotides matching TRBD1. The germline V gene encodes CDR1 DFQATT and CDR2 SNEGSKA (reference sequence). The CDR3 is 15 amino acids. With 0 bases clipped from V and 4 bases from J, the junction kept 6 bases outside the gene matches. DNA for the CDR3: TGCAGTGCTAGAGATCGGACAGGATCAAATCAGCCCCAGCATTTT. Its translation: CSARDRTGSNQPQHF.

This clonotype has a handful of counts. The chain links TRBV7-4 to TRBJ1-5; no reliable D call. The CDR3 loop spans 19 amino acids. Deletions cut 4 bases from V and 0 bases from J, with 22 bases between. Germline assignment: CDR1 SGHVT and CDR2 SQSDAQ. CDR3 DNA: TGTGCCAGCAGCTCCTGCCCGGCACGTCGATTTGATAGCAATCAGCCCCAGCATTTT. Translated, it gives CASSSCPARRFDSNQPQHF. The whole variable domain, filled in from reference TRBV7-4 and TRBJ1-5, reads GAGVSQSPRYKVAKRGRDVALRCDSISGHVTLYWYRQTLGQGSEVLTYSQSDAQRDKSGRPSGRFSAERPERSVSTLKIQRTEQGDSAVYLCASSSCPARRFDSNQPQHFGDGTRLSIL.

This chain links TRBV20-1 with TRBJ1-2; 8 bases map to TRBD1. The junction had 10 bases not matched to a gene; V was cut back by 3 bases and J by 7 bases. This CDR3 spans 14 amino acids. Per the germline V gene, CDR1 is DFQATT and CDR2 is SNEGSKA (reference sequence). The CDR3 DNA is TGCAGTGCTAGTGGTCGGGACAGGTCTGGTGGCTACACCTTC. Residues: CSASGRDRSGGYTF.

The rearrangement joins TRBV19 to TRBJ2-3, with D tentatively TRBD1 or TRBD2 (5 bases each). CDR1 is LNHDA and CDR2 is SQIVND in the germline V gene (reference sequence). Trimming removed 6 bases at V and 0 bases at J, with 7 bases between. The length of the CDR3 is 13 residues. The DNA of the CDR3 is TGTGCCAGTAGATGGGGGAGCACAGATACGCAGTATTTT. Amino acids: CASRWGSTDTQYF.

CDR3 loop: CASSPSGRTDTQYF. CDR3 bases: TGTGCCAGCTCACCGTCGGGGCGCACAGATACGCAGTATTTT. The chain combines TRBV18 with TRBJ2-3; D assignment may be TRBD1 or TRBD2 (5 bases each). The CDR3 is made up of 14 amino acids. The V gene lost 3 bases and the J gene lost 1 base, with 8 bases spanning the gap. CDR1 and CDR2 from the germline V gene are KGHSH and LQKENI.

The chain couples TRBV14 to TRBJ1-4; tentative D call: TRBD1 (5 bases). CDR1 is SGHDN and CDR2 is FVKESK in the germline V gene. The CDR3 contains 13 residues. The V and J ends lost 2 bases and 8 bases respectively, with 9 bases between them. CDR3 residues: CASSQQAGEKLFF. CDR3 sequence (DNA): TGTGCCAGCAGCCAACAGGCAGGGGAAAAACTGTTTTTT.

This chain connects TRBV7-9 to TRBJ2-2; possibly TRBD1 or TRBD2 for D (5 bases each). The CDR3 is 14 amino acids. Trimming stripped 6 bases from V and 3 bases from J, with 11 bases between. Germline lookup yields CDR1 SEHNR and CDR2 FQNEAQ (reference sequence). The CDR3 nucleotides are TGTGCCAGCAGGGAAATGGGGGACACCGGGGAGCTGTTTTTT. Translation: CASREMGDTGELFF.

In this sample, this clonotype turned up a few times. This chain links TRBV7-2 with TRBJ1-6, with 9 positions matching TRBD1. Trimming took 3 bases from V and 3 from J; bases not matched to a gene: 0. Germline V gene data show CDR1 as SGHTA and CDR2 as FQGNSA. The CDR3 has 15 amino acids. The DNA for the CDR3 is TGTGCCAGCAGCTTGACAGGGGGCTATAATTCACCCCTCCACTTT. It is translated as CASSLTGGYNSPLHF. The whole variable domain, remainder taken from reference TRBV7-2 and TRBJ1-6, is GAGVSQSPSNKVTEKGKDVELRCDPISGHTALYWYRQSLGQGLEFLIYFQGNSAPDKSGLPSDRFSAERTGGSVSTLTIQRTQQEDSAVYLCASSLTGGYNSPLHFGNGTRLTVT.

The rearrangement joins TRBV5-1 to TRBJ2-7; D gene ambiguous. The ends were cut back, 0 bases at V and 4 bases at J, with 17 bases in the middle. The germline V gene encodes CDR1 SGHRS and CDR2 YFSETQ. The CDR3 spans 16 residues. The CDR3 spells CASSLGSRVPSYEQYF. The CDR3 DNA is TGCGCCAGCAGCTTGGGGTCCCGGGTCCCTTCATACGAGCAGTACTTC.

The chain uses TRBV18 and TRBJ2-7, with TRBD1 matching over 8 bases. The V and J ends lost 3 bases and 6 bases, in that order; junction bases with no gene match: 4. The CDR3 has 13 amino acids. Germline V gives CDR1 KGHSH, CDR2 LQKENI. The CDR3 nucleotides read TGTGCCAGCTCACCTTCCACAGGGGGCGAGCAGTACTTC. It specifies CASSPSTGGEQYF.

The gene calls are TRBV20-1 and TRBJ1-4; maybe TRBD1 (5 bases). CDR3 length equals 18 residues. The V and J ends lost 0 bases and 0 bases respectively, with 17 bases between them. Germline assignment: CDR1 DFQATT and CDR2 SNEGSKA (reference sequence). The CDR3 DNA is TGCAGTGCTAGAGATCTCAAGGGGAAGGATGCAACTAATGAAAAACTGTTTTTT. Protein: CSARDLKGKDATNEKLFF.

V usage is TRBV18 and J usage is TRBJ2-7; 11 nucleotides agree with TRBD1. The CDR3 sequence is 15 residues long. Per germline, CDR1 KGHSH and CDR2 LQKENI. With 2 bases clipped from V and 4 bases from J, the junction kept 4 bases outside the gene matches. This CDR3 is CASSPAGTGGYEQYF. CDR3 sequence (DNA): TGTGCCAGCTCACCAGCCGGGACAGGGGGTTACGAGCAGTACTTC.

V gene TRBV28 combines with J gene TRBJ2-7; TRBD1 agrees at 7 bases. The CDR3 spans 12 residues. Germline values: CDR1 MDHEN, CDR2 SYDVKM. The trim removed 6 bases at V and 10 bases at J, leaving 9 bases unmatched. The CDR3 spells CASSTRQGVQYF. The CDR3 DNA sequence: TGTGCCAGCAGCACGAGACAGGGTGTACAGTACTTC.

This clonotype was detected only a few times. The chain employs TRBV5-1 and TRBJ2-7, with TRBD1 identical over 8 bases. CDR1 and CDR2 from the germline V gene are SGHRS and YFSETQ. The length of the CDR3 is 14 residues. V dropped 0 bases and J dropped 4; count of bases not matched to a gene: 3. This chain's CDR3 is CASSLVTGAYEQYF. The CDR3 coding sequence is TGCGCCAGCAGCTTGGTGACAGGGGCTTACGAGCAGTACTTC.

This clonotype was detected once. The rearrangement uses TRBV20-1 and TRBJ1-5; TRBD1 matches 11 bases. The CDR3 runs to 14 residues. V gave up 6 bases and J gave up 9 bases; unmatched junction bases: 10. The germline V gene encodes CDR1 DFQATT and CDR2 SNEGSKA (reference sequence). Written as DNA, the CDR3 is TGCAGTGCCGCCGGGACAGGGGGTGCGGGGCCCCAGCATTTT. This sequence encodes CSAAGTGGAGPQHF.

The chain employs TRBV12-3 or TRBV12-4 and TRBJ1-5; 12 bases line up with TRBD1. After removal of 0 bases from V and 2 bases from J, the junction contained 5 bases not matched to a gene. The CDR3 has 18 residues. CDR3 region: CASSLAGTGGMGNQPQHF. For the CDR3, the DNA is TGTGCCAGCAGTTTAGCTGGGACAGGGGGCATGGGCAATCAGCCCCAGCATTTT.

This sequence joins TRBV12-3 or TRBV12-4 and TRBJ2-3; 8 nucleotides align to TRBD1. Trimming took 5 bases from V and 2 from J; bases not matched to a gene: 6. This CDR3 is 15 amino acids long. The CDR3 DNA is TGTGCCAGCAGTCCAATGGACAGGGTCACAGATACGCAGTATTTT. Translated: CASSPMDRVTDTQYF.

Note on this clonotype: One junction end does not reproduce the germline sequence, and a read error may be involved. The chain couples TRBV4-3 to TRBJ2-2; 8 nucleotides agree with TRBD1. The CDR3 sequence is 13 residues long. The germline gives CDR1 LGHNA, CDR2 YSLEER. CDR3 sequence (DNA): TGCGCCAGCAGCCGACAGGGGTCCGGGGAGCCGTTTTTT. Protein product: CASSRQGSGEPFF.

The chain employs TRBV20-1 and TRBJ2-7; TRBD1 might be the D (6 bases). The CDR3 consists of 13 residues. V was trimmed by 6 bases and J by 2 bases, leaving 14 bases between them. CDR1 is DFQATT, CDR2 SNEGSKA, per germline (reference sequence). CDR3 in amino acids: CSARTENTYEQYF. CDR3 DNA sequence: TGCAGTGCCAGGACAGAAAATACCTACGAGCAGTACTTC.